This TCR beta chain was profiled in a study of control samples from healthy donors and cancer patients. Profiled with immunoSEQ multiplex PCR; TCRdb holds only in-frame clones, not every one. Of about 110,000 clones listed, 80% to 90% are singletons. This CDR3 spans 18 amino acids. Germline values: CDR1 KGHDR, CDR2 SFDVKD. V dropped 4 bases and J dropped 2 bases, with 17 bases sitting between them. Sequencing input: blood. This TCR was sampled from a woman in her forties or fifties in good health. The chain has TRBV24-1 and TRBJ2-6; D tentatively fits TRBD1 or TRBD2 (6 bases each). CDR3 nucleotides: TGTGCCACCAGTGACCCGGGACTGGAGGGGGCTGGGGCCAACGTCCTGACTTTC. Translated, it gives CATSDPGLEGAGANVLTF.